The clone carrying this T cell receptor (beta chain) came up a few times. Its antigen is not known. V gave up 2 bases and J gave up 7 bases, with 11 bases separating them. The germline gives CDR1 MNHEY, CDR2 SVGAGI. The CDR3 covers 13 residues. These data come from a study of tumor and adjacent non-tumor tissue in lung cancer. No cell sorting was done before RNA was extracted from the tissue. Newly diagnosed lung cancer patients had thoracic surgery in China, August–November 2014, without prior chemotherapy. Broader study findings: Higher tumor TCR diversity was associated with shorter survival.

A modified ARM-PCR protocol with three rounds of nested PCR amplified TCRbeta. MiXCR, applied by TCRdb to the multiplex PCR reads, yields one record per CDR3 protein. The sample lists 200,000 to 250,000 distinct CDR3 sequences, around 71% occurring once. The sample comprised lung tumor tissue. The receptor comes from a man aged 60 to 69 with non-small cell lung cancer. The rearrangement uses TRBV6-5 and TRBJ1-1; D perhaps matches TRBD1 (5 bases). The CDR3 DNA reads TGTGCCAGCAGTTACGGGGGGGACGGTGAAGCTTTCTTT. It yields the protein CASSYGGDGEAFF.